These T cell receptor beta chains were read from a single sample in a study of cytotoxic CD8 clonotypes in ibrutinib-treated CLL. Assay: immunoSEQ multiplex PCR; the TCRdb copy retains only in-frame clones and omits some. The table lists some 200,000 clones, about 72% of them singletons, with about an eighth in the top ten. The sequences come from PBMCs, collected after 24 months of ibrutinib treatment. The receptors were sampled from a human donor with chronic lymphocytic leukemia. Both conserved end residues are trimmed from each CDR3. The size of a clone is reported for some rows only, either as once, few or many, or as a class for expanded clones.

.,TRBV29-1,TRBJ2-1,SVEGRESSYNEQF
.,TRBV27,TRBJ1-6,ASSLLWVRPYDSPLH
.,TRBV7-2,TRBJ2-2,ASSLTSGRYTGELF
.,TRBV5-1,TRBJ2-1,ASSLGQGAGNEQF
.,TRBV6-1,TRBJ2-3,ASPGRGAADTQY
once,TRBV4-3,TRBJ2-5,ASSQELGQQETQY
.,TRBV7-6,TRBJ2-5,ASSVRGRAETQY
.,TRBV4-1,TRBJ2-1,ASSQEGLGRGTYNEQF
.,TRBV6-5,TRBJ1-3,ASSSPGDQSIY
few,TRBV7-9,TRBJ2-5,ASSSGLAGETQY
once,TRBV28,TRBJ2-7,ASSLWTGGYEQY
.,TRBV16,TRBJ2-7,ASSQSGPVYEQY
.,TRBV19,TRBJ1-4,ASSMYGEKLF
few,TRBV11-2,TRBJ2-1,ASSYDLVSDEQF
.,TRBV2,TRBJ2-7,ASSEWGQSSSYEQY
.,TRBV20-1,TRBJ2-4,SAGTENIQY
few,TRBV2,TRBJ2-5,ASSRTEETQY
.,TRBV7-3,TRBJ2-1,ASSLTSANTPSNEQF
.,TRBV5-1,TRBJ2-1,ASSSQGSEQF
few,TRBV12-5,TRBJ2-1,ASGPFTDNEQF
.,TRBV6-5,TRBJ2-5,ASSYSLATGTQY
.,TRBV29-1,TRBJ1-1,SVEGTGHHMNTEAF
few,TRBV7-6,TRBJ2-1,ASSSQRDREF
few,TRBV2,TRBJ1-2,ASLPDRDNYGYT
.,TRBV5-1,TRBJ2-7,ASSSQRASYEQY
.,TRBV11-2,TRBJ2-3,ASSLAGGLFTDTQY
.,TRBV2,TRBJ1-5,ASSELPGNSNQPQH
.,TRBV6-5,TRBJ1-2,ASSLSRTNYGYT
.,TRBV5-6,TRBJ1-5,ASSLLQGNQPQH
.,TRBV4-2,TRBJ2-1,ASSQGEGNYNEQF
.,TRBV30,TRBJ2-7,AWSAGPSYEQY
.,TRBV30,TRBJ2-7,AREDASYEQY
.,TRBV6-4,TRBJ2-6,ATRSGANVLT
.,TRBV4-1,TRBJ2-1,ASSQGSEGRQF
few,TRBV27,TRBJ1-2,ASSFRETYGYT
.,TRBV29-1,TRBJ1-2,SVEEGAAHYGYT
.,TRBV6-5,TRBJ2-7,ASSTPTGGIYEQY
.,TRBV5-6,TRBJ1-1,ASSEQTGGSTEAF
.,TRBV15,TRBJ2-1,ATRTSGYNEQF